Sequencing of this TCR beta chain was carried out in a study of CD8+CD57+ T cells in acquired aplastic anemia. Turning to the study itself: DNA per sorted CD4+ or CD8+ sample ranged roughly 0.18 to 30 ug, averaging about 3 ug. Study outcomes and limitations: Patients did not significantly differ from controls in CD8+ Simpson's diversity.

Germline CDR1 DFQATT, CDR2 SNEGSKA (reference sequence). CDR3 size: 11 residues. The V and J ends lost 3 bases and 15 bases respectively, with 15 bases between them. It was genomic DNA that served as the template for profiling TCR beta VDJ and CDR3. TCRdb redid the calling of the reads with MiXCR, one entry per CDR3 protein. The table includes fewer than 200,000 distinct CDR3 sequences, 35% to 55% detected once. As for this clonotype: Antigen: not known.

The material sequenced was sorted CD4+, CD8+, or CD8+CD57+ T cells (not recorded which) from PBMCs. The source of this sequence is a human donor in good health. The chain carries TRBV20-1 and TRBJ2-1; D call uncertain. CDR3 sequence: CSASSVTRPFF. CDR3 sequence (DNA): TGCAGTGCTAGTTCGGTCACCCGTCCGTTCTTC.